Sequencing of this T cell receptor beta chain was carried out in a study of blood T cell repertoires in COVID-19. Looking at the study overall: Samples came from the United States, Italy and Spain, spanning acute and convalescent COVID-19. PBMCs, B-cell-depleted T cells, or T cells were the source of the cDNA or gDNA that made up the material.

In the original analysis: Estimation of nucleated cell counts was performed using reference gene primer amplification. The data were produced by immunoSEQ multiplex PCR, yet TCRdb's version contains in-frame clones alone and is incomplete. V, J and clone size derive from that table, while D and trimming were established from the DNA sequence. The sample consists of 150,000 to 200,000 clones, around 85% of them appearing once. V lost 4 bases to trimming and J lost 7 bases; unmatched junction nucleotides: 6. From germline, CDR1 is SGHDN and CDR2 FVKESK. The CDR3 spans 15 residues. The chain is built from TRBV14 and TRBJ2-1, with 11 bases matching TRBD1. This receptor was taken from a woman aged 55 to 70 with acute or convalescent COVID-19. Sequenced sample: peripheral blood. The CDR3 DNA follows: TGTGCCAGCAGCCCGTTCGGACAGGGGGCAAATGAGCAGTTCTTC. Protein sequence: CASSPFGQGANEQFF.